A selection of T cell receptor beta chains follows, all from one sample in a study of blood T cell repertoires in COVID-19. Here immunoSEQ multiplex PCR was the method, and the copy in TCRdb shows in-frame clones only, minus some. This table holds some 390,000 clones, around 89% found once. The sequencing sample was made of PBMCs or T cells enriched from blood (not recorded which). The source of these receptors is a man aged 25 to 40 who had recovered from COVID-19. Both conserved end residues are part of each CDR3. The D gene is left open where the match is weak. Where a row states a size, it is once, few, many or the class of an expanded clone; other rows omit it.

D gene	clone size	CDR3 length	J gene	V gene	CDR3 protein	CDR3 DNA
TRBD1	NA	14	TRBJ1-2	TRBV3-1/TRBV3-2	CASSHIQGAEGYTF	TGTGCCAGCAGCCACATCCAGGGGGCGGAAGGCTACACCTTC
NA	NA	14	TRBJ1-3	TRBV5-1	CASGTEPSGNTIYF	TGCGCCAGCGGTACAGAGCCCTCTGGAAACACCATATATTTT
TRBD1	NA	14	TRBJ1-4	TRBV6-5	CASRTGTVREKLFF	TGTGCCAGCAGGACCGGGACAGTCCGTGAAAAACTGTTTTTT
TRBD2	NA	18	TRBJ2-2	TRBV5-4	CASSDGLAGPQETGELFF	TGTGCCAGCAGCGACGGACTAGCGGGGCCGCAGGAAACCGGGGAGCTGTTTTTT
NA	NA	14	TRBJ2-1	TRBV7-2	CASSLAKEYNEQFF	TGTGCCAGCAGCTTAGCGAAGGAGTACAATGAGCAGTTCTTC
NA	NA	13	TRBJ1-5	TRBV28	CASILQGGQPQHF	TGTGCCAGCATCCTACAGGGCGGTCAGCCCCAGCATTTT
TRBD1	once	16	TRBJ2-7	TRBV4-2	CASSQDLGQGGHEQYF	TGTGCCAGCAGCCAAGATCTTGGACAGGGCGGCCACGAGCAGTACTTC
NA	NA	15	TRBJ2-2	TRBV3-1/TRBV3-2	CASSRGTQNTGELFF	TGTGCCAGCAGCCGGGGGACTCAGAACACCGGGGAGCTGTTTTTT
NA	NA	14	TRBJ1-1	TRBV7-6	CASSLGHTGTEAFF	TGTGCCAGCAGCTTGGGACATACGGGCACTGAAGCTTTCTTT
NA	NA	15	TRBJ1-3	TRBV10-1	CASSESSGSGNTIYF	TGCGCCAGCAGTGAGTCTTCGGGCTCTGGAAACACCATATATTTT
NA	NA	13	TRBJ1-1	TRBV5-1	CASRDGLNTEAFF	TGCGCCAGCAGGGACGGACTAAACACTGAAGCTTTCTTT
TRBD1	NA	15	TRBJ1-4	TRBV30	CAWSVWGQGNEKLFF	TGTGCCTGGAGTGTATGGGGACAGGGGAATGAAAAACTGTTTTTT
NA	once	15	TRBJ2-3	TRBV14	CASSRSGAWGDTQYF	TGTGCCAGCAGCCGAAGTGGGGCCTGGGGAGATACGCAGTATTTT
NA	NA	15	TRBJ1-1	TRBV19	CASSFEPDSNTEAFF	TGTGCCAGTAGTTTCGAACCTGACTCGAACACTGAAGCTTTCTTT
TRBD1	NA	14	TRBJ1-1	TRBV29-1	CSVLTGTGGTEAFF	TGCAGCGTTTTAACCGGGACAGGGGGCACTGAAGCTTTCTTT
TRBD1	NA	14	TRBJ2-7	TRBV9	CASSVGQGIDEQYF	TGTGCCAGCAGCGTAGGACAGGGGATAGACGAGCAGTACTTC
NA	few	15	TRBJ1-1	TRBV4-2	CASSQSVIMNTEAFF	TGTGCCAGCAGCCAGTCAGTTATAATGAACACTGAAGCTTTCTTT
NA	NA	12	TRBJ2-5	TRBV28	CASSFSLETQYF	TGTGCCAGCAGTTTTAGTTTGGAGACCCAGTACTTC
NA	NA	15	TRBJ2-5	TRBV7-2	CASSAGADPQETQYF	TGTGCCAGCAGCGCGGGGGCGGACCCCCAAGAGACCCAGTACTTC
NA	NA	14	TRBJ2-3	TRBV11-2	CASSRSYLTDTQYF	TGTGCCAGCAGCCGCTCCTACCTGACAGATACGCAGTATTTT
TRBD2	NA	14	TRBJ2-3	TRBV11-3	CASSPGLGADTQYF	TGTGCCAGCAGCCCCGGACTAGGTGCTGATACGCAGTATTTT
NA	once	14	TRBJ1-2	TRBV12-5	CASGFAQGDYGYTF	TGTGCTAGTGGTTTCGCGCAAGGGGACTATGGCTACACCTTC
TRBD2	NA	17	TRBJ2-2	TRBV7-9	CASSYASGSFDTGELFF	TGTGCCAGCAGCTACGCTAGCGGGAGTTTCGACACCGGGGAGCTGTTTTTT
TRBD1	NA	16	TRBJ2-5	TRBV24-1	CATSELGQNLQETQYF	TGTGCCACCAGTGAACTGGGACAGAACCTGCAAGAGACCCAGTACTTC
TRBD1	NA	15	TRBJ2-1	TRBV11-2	CASSLGSTGSNEQFF	TGTGCCAGCAGCTTAGGTTCGACAGGGTCAAATGAGCAGTTCTTC
TRBD2	NA	12	TRBJ2-3	TRBV6-6	CASSYASGTQYF	TGTGCCAGCAGTTACGCTAGCGGGACGCAGTATTTT
NA	NA	16	TRBJ2-7	TRBV6-5	CASSYSRRGPLYEQYF	TGTGCCAGCAGTTACTCGAGGAGGGGGCCCCTATACGAGCAGTACTTC
TRBD2	NA	14	TRBJ2-3	TRBV5-1	CASSLWREADTQYF	TGCGCCAGCAGCTTATGGCGGGAGGCAGATACGCAGTATTTT
TRBD2	NA	17	TRBJ2-3	TRBV9	CASSAPGLAGLTDTQYF	TGTGCCAGCAGCGCCCCGGGACTAGCGGGCCTCACAGATACGCAGTATTTT
NA	NA	15	TRBJ2-7	TRBV5-1	CASSFLGFQANEQYF	TGCGCCAGCAGCTTCCTTGGCTTCCAGGCCAACGAGCAGTACTTC
TRBD1	NA	15	TRBJ1-5	TRBV6-5	CASSYLTGGDQPQHF	TGTGCCAGCAGTTACCTCACAGGGGGCGATCAGCCCCAGCATTTT
NA	NA	17	TRBJ2-2	TRBV7-2	CASSFYGGLLSTGELFF	TGTGCCAGCAGCTTTTACGGGGGGCTGTTGAGCACCGGGGAGCTGTTTTTT
NA	NA	13	TRBJ2-7	TRBV12-3/TRBV12-4	CASSLQGYYEQYF	TGTGCCAGCAGTTTACAGGGATACTACGAGCAGTACTTC
NA	NA	15	TRBJ1-2	TRBV21-1	CASTTIGGQGYGYTF	TGTGCCAGCACCACGATTGGTGGCCAGGGGTACGGCTACACCTTC
TRBD1	NA	15	TRBJ1-5	TRBV27	CASSLTGGGNQPQHF	TGTGCCAGCAGTTTAACAGGGGGAGGCAATCAGCCCCAGCATTTT
TRBD2	NA	14	TRBJ2-1	TRBV3-1/TRBV3-2	CASSQGAGGNEQFF	TGTGCCAGCAGCCAGGGAGCGGGAGGCAATGAGCAGTTCTTC
NA	NA	15	TRBJ2-1	TRBV3-1/TRBV3-2	CASSQDPGESDEQFF	TGTGCCAGCAGCCAAGATCCGGGGGAGAGTGATGAGCAGTTCTTC
NA	NA	15	TRBJ1-3	TRBV28	CASSPQTGSGNTIYF	TGTGCCAGCAGTCCTCAGACGGGCTCTGGAAACACCATATATTTT